The 21 T cell receptor beta chains listed next were all sequenced from one sample in a study of T cell repertoires in cytomegalovirus infection. TCRdb fed the reads into MiXCR, producing one record per CDR3 protein. The table has around 310,000 distinct CDR3 sequences, roughly 15% seen once. The sequenced sample was PBMCs. The receptors here all came from a human donor in good health (CMV status not recorded). Some clones in this sample may be carry-over from other donors' samples.

This clonotype came up a few times. V usage is TRBV3-1 and J usage is TRBJ2-3; D unresolved. The ends were cut back, 0 bases at V and 7 bases at J, with 8 bases in the middle. Germline lookup yields CDR1 LGHDT and CDR2 YNNKEL (reference sequence). This CDR3 contains 13 residues. The chain's CDR3 is CASSQDRLHTQYF. The DNA of the CDR3 is TGTGCCAGCAGCCAAGATCGGCTACATACGCAGTATTTT.

The gene calls are TRBV4-3 and TRBJ1-5, with D possibly TRBD1 on 6 matching bases. The CDR3 consists of 15 residues. Germline assignment: CDR1 LGHNA and CDR2 YSLEER. Between the trimmed V and J ends, which lost 3 bases and 6 bases, there was a span of 15 bases. CDR3 residues: CASSQGTIGGQPQHF. CDR3 coding DNA: TGCGCCAGCAGCCAGGGGACAATAGGCGGTCAGCCCCAGCATTTT.

This clonotype showed up just a few times. The chain uses TRBV7-9 and TRBJ1-3; D perhaps matches TRBD1 (6 bases). This CDR3 has 14 residues. Germline loops: CDR1 SEHNR, CDR2 FQNEAQ (reference sequence). V gave up 3 bases and J gave up 5 bases, with 11 bases separating them. This CDR3 is CASSFDTGRNTIYF. CDR3 coding DNA: TGTGCCAGCAGCTTCGATACAGGGAGAAACACCATATATTTT.

In this sample, this clonotype turned up a few times. The V call is TRBV10-3, the J call TRBJ1-5, with TRBD1 matching 7 bases. Germline V gene data show CDR1 as ENHRY and CDR2 as SYGVKD. The CDR3 loop spans 13 amino acids. With 10 bases clipped from V and 5 bases from J, the junction kept 8 bases outside the gene matches. The CDR3 bases are TGTGCCACGGGGGACAGCGGAGATCAGCCCCAGCATTTT. This encodes CATGDSGDQPQHF.

This chain uses TRBV6-5 with TRBJ1-1; tentative D call: TRBD1 (5 bases). The ends were cut back, 3 bases at V and 4 bases at J, with 12 bases in the middle. The CDR3 covers 14 residues. In germline, CDR1 is MNHEY, CDR2 SVGAGI. The CDR3 DNA reads as TGTGCCAGCAGTTATGCTTCAGGGCGCACTGAAGCTTTCTTT. Translating it yields CASSYASGRTEAFF.

This clonotype has only a few counts. V and J are TRBV10-3 and TRBJ2-3; 7 nucleotides match TRBD1. The length of the CDR3 is 13 residues. Germline V CDR1 and CDR2: ENHRY, SYGVKD. V shed 2 bases and J 7 bases; nucleotides not matched to a gene: 3. The CDR3 DNA is TGTGCCATCAGTGAGCCAGGGGGAAATACGCAGTATTTT. Protein product: CAISEPGGNTQYF.

V is TRBV2 and J is TRBJ2-7; TRBD2 aligns across 13 bases. The CDR3 length is 16 residues. Losses at the gene ends were 6 bases for V and 7 bases for J; bases not matched to a gene: 12. Germline loops: CDR1 SNHLY, CDR2 FYNNEI. Written as DNA, the CDR3 is TGTGCCAGCAGCGCCCAGACTAGCGGGGGGACTGGGGAGCAGTACTTC. It yields the protein CASSAQTSGGTGEQYF. The variable domain in full, completed from reference TRBV2 and TRBJ2-7, reads EPEVTQTPSHQVTQMGQEVILRCVPISNHLYFYWYRQILGQKVEFLVSFYNNEISEKSEIFDDQFSVERPDGSNFTLKIRSTKLEDSAMYFCASSAQTSGGTGEQYFGPGTRLTVT.

The V and J genes are TRBV20-1 and TRBJ2-7; D not certain. CDR1 DFQATT and CDR2 SNEGSKA come from the germline V gene (reference sequence). The CDR3 length is 15 residues. Deletions cut 3 bases from V and 2 bases from J, with 17 bases between. CDR3: CSASPTGWLAYEQYF. CDR3 sequence (DNA): TGCAGTGCTAGCCCGACCGGGTGGCTAGCCTACGAGCAGTACTTC.

The V gene is TRBV12-3 or TRBV12-4, the J gene TRBJ2-5, with 13 positions matching TRBD2. V lost 6 bases, J lost 2 bases, and 6 bases stayed unmatched. The CDR3 has 16 residues. The CDR3 region is CASSGLAGAIQETQYF. CDR3 nucleotides: TGTGCCAGCAGCGGACTAGCGGGGGCGATACAAGAGACCCAGTACTTC.

The genes are TRBV6-1 and TRBJ2-1; D is perhaps TRBD1 (5 bases). Trimming removed 4 bases from V and 5 bases from J, with 6 bases in between. This CDR3 comprises 12 residues. Germline-derived CDR1 and CDR2 are MNHNS and SASEGT. For the CDR3, the DNA is TGTGCCAGCAGTGCAGGGCACAATGAGCAGTTCTTC. This translates into CASSAGHNEQFF.

This clonotype was picked up many times. V gene TRBV7-2 combines with J gene TRBJ2-2, with 9 bases fitting TRBD2. CDR3 length: 18 residues. V lost 0 bases, J lost 5 bases, and 10 bases stayed unmatched. CDR1 is SGHTA and CDR2 is FQGNSA in the germline V gene. CDR3 sequence (DNA): TGTGCCAGCAGCTTAGCAGTTTCTAGCGGGGCGAGTACCGGGGAGCTGTTTTTT. Protein product: CASSLAVSSGASTGELFF.

The chain carries TRBV19 and TRBJ2-1; no firm D call. Germline CDR1 reads LNHDA; CDR2 reads SQIVND (reference sequence). Deletions cut 0 bases from V and 1 base from J, with 16 bases between. The CDR3 runs to 18 residues. The CDR3: CASSIDGIDSSSYNEQFF. CDR3 nucleotide sequence: TGTGCCAGTAGTATAGATGGTATCGACTCGTCATCCTACAATGAGCAGTTCTTC. Full variable domain (outside the CDR3, taken from reference TRBV19 and TRBJ2-1): DGGITQSPKYLFRKEGQNVTLSCEQNLNHDAMYWYRQDPGQGLRLIYYSQIVNDFQKGDIAEGYSVSREKKESFPLTVTSAQKNPTAFYLCASSIDGIDSSSYNEQFFGPGTRLTVL.

Ten or more counts support this clonotype. The genes are TRBV7-2 and TRBJ2-7, with unresolved D. This CDR3 spans 12 amino acids. Per the germline V gene, CDR1 is SGHTA and CDR2 is FQGNSA. Trimming took 5 bases from V and 7 from J, leaving 12 bases between them. The CDR3 DNA reads TGTGCCAGCAGCCTCCTCTATGGTGAGCAGTACTTC. It yields the protein CASSLLYGEQYF.

This clonotype was counted at least ten times. V and J are TRBV7-2 and TRBJ2-7; TRBD1 matches at 8 bases. This CDR3 contains 15 residues. V shed 5 bases, J shed 2 bases, and the junction held 8 bases outside the gene matches. Germline values: CDR1 SGHTA, CDR2 FQGNSA. This CDR3 reads CASSASGTGPYEQYF. Written as DNA, the CDR3 is TGTGCCAGCAGCGCATCCGGGACAGGCCCCTACGAGCAGTACTTC.

This clonotype was detected a few times. The rearrangement links TRBV19 to TRBJ2-1; 8 nucleotides agree with TRBD2. Losses at the gene ends were 3 bases for V and 4 bases for J; bases not matched to a gene: 14. Germline V gene sequence: CDR1 LNHDA, CDR2 SQIVND (reference sequence). This CDR3 has 18 residues. For the CDR3, the DNA is TGTGCCAGTAGTATTATGGCCGCGGGACTAGTCTTTTACAATGAGCAGTTCTTC. It codes for CASSIMAAGLVFYNEQFF.

This clonotype was picked up many times. This chain uses TRBV7-2 with TRBJ2-1; weak D call: TRBD2 (7 bases). V lost 4 bases and J 4 bases, leaving 14 bases between the germline ends. The germline CDR1 and CDR2 sequences are SGHTA and FQGNSA. This CDR3 is 15 amino acids long. In nucleotides, the CDR3 is TGTGCCAGCAGCTCTGGGGGGGCCTCGTACAATGAGCAGTTCTTC. Translating it yields CASSSGGASYNEQFF.

This clonotype was seen many times. J is TRBJ1-1 and V is TRBV7-9; D gene ambiguous. Germline V lookup: CDR1 SEHNR, CDR2 FQNEAQ (reference sequence). The CDR3 consists of 14 residues. Between the trimmed V and J ends, which lost 5 bases and 1 base, there was a span of 11 bases. The CDR3 region is CASSPLRENTEAFF. CDR3 coding DNA: TGTGCCAGCAGCCCCCTACGGGAGAACACTGAAGCTTTCTTT.

Ten or more counts support this clonotype. The chain carries TRBV7-9 and TRBJ1-2, with a tentative D call TRBD1 (5 bases). V lost 0 bases and J lost 2, with 10 bases in between. The germline V gene encodes CDR1 SEHNR and CDR2 FQNEAQ (reference sequence). CDR3 size: 15 residues. Here the CDR3 reads CASSLAVGPNYGYTF. The CDR3 DNA reads TGTGCCAGCAGCTTAGCGGTGGGGCCAAACTATGGCTACACCTTC.

This clonotype was found many times. This chain connects TRBV15 to TRBJ2-1, with D tentatively TRBD2 (6 bases). V dropped 5 bases and J dropped 2 bases, with 10 bases sitting between them. Germline CDR1 and CDR2: LNHNV and YYDKDF (reference sequence). The CDR3 loop spans 14 amino acids. CDR3 DNA: TGTGCCACCAGCGTGCGGGGAGCCTACAATGAGCAGTTCTTC. Protein sequence: CATSVRGAYNEQFF.

The chain carries TRBV2 and TRBJ2-5, with a possible D match to TRBD1 (5 bases). Germline V lookup: CDR1 SNHLY, CDR2 FYNNEI. Trimming cost V 5 bases and J 5 bases, with 15 bases left between them. The CDR3 covers 14 residues. In nucleotides, the CDR3 is TGTGCCAGCAGTAGGGTCAGGGTCGGCGAGACCCAGTACTTC. It codes for CASSRVRVGETQYF. The full variable domain, rest sourced from reference TRBV2 and TRBJ2-5, is EPEVTQTPSHQVTQMGQEVILRCVPISNHLYFYWYRQILGQKVEFLVSFYNNEISEKSEIFDDQFSVERPDGSNFTLKIRSTKLEDSAMYFCASSRVRVGETQYFGPGTRLLVL.

This sequence joins TRBV2 and TRBJ1-2; D is undetermined. The CDR3 has 13 amino acids. In germline, CDR1 is SNHLY, CDR2 FYNNEI. V was trimmed by 7 bases and J by 8 bases, leaving 17 bases between them. The CDR3 loop is CASTFMRSSGYTF. The CDR3 DNA is TGTGCCAGCACCTTCATGAGGTCGTCGGGCTACACCTTC.